These 9 T cell receptor beta chains came from one sample sequenced in a study of blood T cell repertoires in COVID-19. Sequenced by immunoSEQ multiplex PCR; TCRdb stores in-frame clones only, minus some. The sample holds approximately 300,000 clones, around 81% seen once. The sequenced material came from peripheral blood. These receptors all come from a woman between 45 and 65 years old with active or convalescent COVID-19.

The J gene is TRBJ2-1, the V gene TRBV5-5; no clear D. CDR1 is SGHKS and CDR2 is YYEKEE in the germline V gene (reference sequence). The V end was cut by 0 bases, the J end by 5 bases, with 6 bases between. The CDR3 runs 13 residues. CDR3 nucleotides: TGTGCCAGCAGCTTGGTCCTCGACAATGAGCAGTTCTTC. Amino acid sequence: CASSLVLDNEQFF.

CDR3 sequence: CASSRGWGEGSTEAFF. In DNA, the CDR3 is TGTGCCAGCAGCCGTGGTTGGGGGGAAGGAAGCACTGAAGCTTTCTTT. The V gene is TRBV7-9, the J gene TRBJ1-1; TRBD1 might be the D (5 bases). Germline V gene sequence: CDR1 SEHNR, CDR2 FQNEAQ (reference sequence). V lost 5 bases and J 4 bases, leaving 20 bases between the germline ends. CDR3 length equals 16 residues.

The rearrangement uses TRBV2 and TRBJ1-5, with D possibly being TRBD1 (6 bases). Deletions cut 6 bases from V and 6 bases from J, with 27 bases between. In germline, CDR1 is SNHLY, CDR2 FYNNEI. The CDR3 spans 18 residues. The CDR3 nucleotides are TGTGCCAGCAGCATCAAACACAAGGGGCCAGGGGCAGTTCAGCCCCAGCATTTT. Protein product: CASSIKHKGPGAVQPQHF.

The V gene is TRBV21-1, the J gene TRBJ2-2; the DNA was not used to check the table's D call, TRBD1. TRBV21-1 is a recognized pseudogene. This CDR3 contains 13 residues. The CDR3 DNA sequence: TGTGCCAGCAACACAGCGAACACCGGGGAGCTGTTTTTT. Translated: CASNTANTGELFF.

The chain recombines TRBV4-2 with TRBJ1-5; TRBD1 is a possible D gene (5 bases). The CDR3 runs 12 residues. Trimming removed 0 bases from V and 10 bases from J, with 7 bases in between. Germline V gene sequence: CDR1 LGHNA, CDR2 YNFKEQ. The CDR3, as DNA: TGTGCCAGCAGCCAAGAGCAGGGACCCCAGCATTTT. Translated: CASSQEQGPQHF.

This clone was counted ten times or more. The chain employs TRBV7-2 and TRBJ2-1, with 7 bases aligning to TRBD2. The CDR3 runs 15 residues. CDR1 and CDR2 from the germline V gene are SGHTA and FQGNSA. After removal of 5 bases from V and 10 bases from J, the junction contained 14 bases not matched to a gene. CDR3 in amino acids: CASSSRPLKGGEQFF. Here the CDR3 DNA reads TGTGCCAGCAGCAGTCGACCCCTAAAGGGAGGGGAGCAGTTCTTC.

The CDR3 nucleotides are TGTGCCAGCTCACCAGAAGGGGGGGACATTCAGTACTTC. Its translation: CASSPEGGDIQYF. The chain recombines TRBV18 with TRBJ2-4, with a weak D call TRBD2 (7 bases). V was trimmed by 2 bases and J by 8 bases, leaving 10 bases between them. CDR1 and CDR2 (germline): KGHSH, LQKENI. The CDR3 sequence is 13 residues long.

The rearrangement uses TRBV13 and TRBJ1-1; a possible D gene is TRBD1 (5 bases). V lost 2 bases, J lost 4 bases, and 8 bases lay in between. There are 13 residues in the CDR3. The germline CDR1 and CDR2 sequences are PRHDT and FYEKMQ (reference sequence). The CDR3 spells CASSLMGGTEAFF. DNA for the CDR3: TGTGCCAGCAGCTTAATGGGGGGCACTGAAGCTTTCTTT.

Only a few counts were recorded for this clone. The CDR3, as DNA: TGTGCCACCAGCCCGGACAGTTTCGATGGCTACACCTTC. Amino acid sequence: CATSPDSFDGYTF. J is TRBJ1-2 and V is TRBV15, with D possibly being TRBD1 (6 bases). Germline V gene sequence: CDR1 LNHNV, CDR2 YYDKDF (reference sequence). V dropped 5 bases and J dropped 6 bases, with 13 bases sitting between them. The CDR3 spans 13 residues.